The clone carrying this T cell receptor beta chain came up once. This sample is part of a study of blood T cell repertoires in COVID-19. CDR3 size: 17 residues. Germline CDR1 SGHRS, CDR2 YFSETQ. V dropped 3 bases and J dropped 4; count of bases not matched to a gene: 9. How the authors handled the data: Estimation of nucleated cell counts relied on the amplification of reference gene primers. Here immunoSEQ multiplex PCR was the method, and the copy in TCRdb shows in-frame clones only, minus some. V and J calls and clone size come straight from that table; D and trimming were deduced from the DNA. The data contain 150,000 to 200,000 clones, 80% of them singletons. Participants were placed into cohorts based on the clinical history they reported. Participants in the exposed group had met a COVID-19 case in the 2 weeks before joining the study.

Sequenced sample: PBMCs or T cells enriched from blood (not recorded which). The chain links TRBV5-1 to TRBJ2-2; 10 bases match TRBD2. The TCR comes from a man aged 60-69 years who had been exposed to COVID-19. In DNA form, the CDR3 reads TGCGCCAGCAGCTGGATTTCTAGCGGGAGTGGCACCGGGGAGCTGTTTTTT. This codes for CASSWISSGSGTGELFF.